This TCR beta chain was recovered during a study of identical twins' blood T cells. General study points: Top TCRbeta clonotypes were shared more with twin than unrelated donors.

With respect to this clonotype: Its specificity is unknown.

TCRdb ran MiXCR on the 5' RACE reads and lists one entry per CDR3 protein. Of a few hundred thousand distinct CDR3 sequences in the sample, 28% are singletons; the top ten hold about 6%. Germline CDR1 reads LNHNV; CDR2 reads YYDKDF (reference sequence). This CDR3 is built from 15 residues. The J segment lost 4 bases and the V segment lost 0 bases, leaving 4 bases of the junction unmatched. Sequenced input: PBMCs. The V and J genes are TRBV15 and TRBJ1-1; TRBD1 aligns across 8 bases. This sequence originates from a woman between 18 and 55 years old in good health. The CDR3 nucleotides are TGTGCCACCAGCAGAGATCTCACAGGGGGCACTGAAGCTTTCTTT. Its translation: CATSRDLTGGTEAFF. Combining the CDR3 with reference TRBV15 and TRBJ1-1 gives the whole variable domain DAMVIQNPRYQVTQFGKPVTLSCSQTLNHNVMYWYQQKSSQAPKLLFHYYDKDFNNEADTPDNFQSRRPNTSFCFLDIRSPGLGDTAMYLCATSRDLTGGTEAFFGQGTRLTVV.